A single sample is the source of the 10 T cell receptor beta chains below, sequenced in a study of shared clonotypes between healthy human individuals. Profiled with immunoSEQ multiplex PCR; TCRdb holds only in-frame clones, not every one. The sample has about 680,000 clones; around 73% are singletons. What was sequenced was memory CD4+ T cells sorted from blood. Stated subset: CD45RA-negative fraction. The receptors stem from a woman between 25 and 40 years old in good health.

The rearrangement joins TRBV28 to TRBJ1-2; the match to TRBD1 covers 8 bases. Germline values: CDR1 MDHEN, CDR2 SYDVKM. The CDR3 has 15 amino acids. V was clipped by 5 bases and J by 7 bases; unmatched bases: 12. The CDR3 loop is CASSPSTGVRGGYTF. The CDR3 DNA sequence: TGTGCCAGCAGTCCGTCGACAGGGGTGAGGGGTGGCTACACCTTC.

This clone was counted between two and nine times. The gene calls are TRBV7-3 and TRBJ2-3, with a weak D call TRBD2 (5 bases). This CDR3 is built from 15 residues. Trimming removed 5 bases at V and 1 base at J, with 13 bases between. The germline CDR1 and CDR2 sequences are SGHTA and FQGTGA. The CDR3 is CASSPPGVGTDTQYF. In DNA, the CDR3 is TGTGCCAGCAGCCCCCCCGGGGTTGGCACAGATACGCAGTATTTT. The variable domain in full, with the rest retrieved from reference TRBV7-3 and TRBJ2-3, is GAGVSQTPSNKVTEKGKYVELRCDPISGHTALYWYRQSLGQGPEFLIYFQGTGAADDSGLPNDRFFAVRPEGSVSTLKIQRTERGDSAVYLCASSPPGVGTDTQYFGPGTRLTVL.

As to this clone: The sample carries other DNA sequences with the same CDR3. The chain carries TRBV28 and TRBJ2-1; weak D call: TRBD1 (6 bases). Trimming removed 5 bases from V and 3 bases from J, with 8 bases in between. This CDR3 is 13 amino acids long. Germline assignment: CDR1 MDHEN and CDR2 SYDVKM. The DNA of the CDR3 is TGTGCCAGCAGTGGGGGCAGCTACAATGAGCAGTTCTTC. Protein product: CASSGGSYNEQFF.

Comments on this clone: A much more abundant neighbour one base away suggests this may be a read error. The same CDR3 can be traced to other DNA sequences in this sample. The chain couples TRBV4-1 to TRBJ2-7; TRBD2 aligns across 12 bases. J lost 10 bases, V lost 8 bases, and 12 bases had no gene match. The CDR3 runs 14 residues. CDR1 and CDR2 (germline): MGHRA, YSYEKL. The CDR3 region has the DNA TGCGCCAGCTCCTCTAGCGGGAGGGCGGGCGAACAGTACTTC. It codes for CASSSSGRAGEQYF.

The V and J genes are TRBV28 and TRBJ2-6; D is undetermined. The ends were cut back, 2 bases at V and 0 bases at J, with 11 bases in the middle. CDR1 is MDHEN and CDR2 is SYDVKM in the germline V gene. The CDR3 contains 17 residues. Here the CDR3 reads CASSLRLHRSGANVLTF. The CDR3 region has the DNA TGTGCCAGCAGTTTAAGGTTGCATCGCTCTGGGGCCAACGTCCTGACTTTC.

The chain has TRBV6-1 and TRBJ1-2; D not certain. The CDR3 runs 16 residues. Trimming took 1 base from V and 2 from J, leaving 14 bases between them. Germline assignment: CDR1 MNHNS and CDR2 SASEGT. The chain's CDR3 is CASSEVGSQRNYGYTF. CDR3 sequence (DNA): TGTGCCAGCAGTGAAGTGGGTTCACAGAGAAACTATGGCTACACCTTC.

V is TRBV28 and J is TRBJ1-2; 10 nucleotides line up with TRBD1. The V segment lost 5 bases and the J segment 2 bases; nucleotides outside the gene matches: 11. Looked up from germline, CDR1 is MDHEN and CDR2 is SYDVKM. The CDR3 sequence is 17 residues long. The CDR3 DNA reads as TGTGCCAGCAGTACAACCGGGACAGGGGAAACGAACTATGGCTACACCTTC. Translating gives CASSTTGTGETNYGYTF.

V is TRBV6-5 and J is TRBJ1-5; TRBD1 is a possible D gene (6 bases). Germline V lookup: CDR1 MNHEY, CDR2 SVGAGI. V gave up 7 bases and J gave up 3 bases, with 13 bases separating them. CDR3 size: 14 residues. CDR3 coding DNA: TGTGCCAGCAAAAGGGGGGGCGACAATCAGCCCCAGCATTTT. Translation gives CASKRGGDNQPQHF.

Only one count was recorded for this clone. The chain has TRBV5-6 and TRBJ2-2; weak D call: TRBD1 (6 bases). V lost 4 bases to trimming and J lost 3 bases, with 16 bases between them. The CDR3 is 16 amino acids. Germline lookup yields CDR1 SGHDT and CDR2 YYEEEE. CDR3 sequence reads: CASSHPQGSDTGELFF. In DNA, the CDR3 is TGTGCCAGCAGCCACCCTCAGGGGAGTGACACCGGGGAGCTGTTTTTT.

V usage is TRBV28 and J usage is TRBJ2-5; maybe TRBD1 (5 bases). Germline V gene lookup returns CDR1 MDHEN and CDR2 SYDVKM. The CDR3 extends over 14 amino acids. Trimming left V 7 bases short and J 7 bases short, with 19 bases between. The chain's CDR3 is CASIPQGSVGTQYF. In DNA, the CDR3 is TGTGCCAGCATTCCGCAGGGTTCTGTGGGGACCCAGTACTTC.